The source of this T cell receptor beta chain is a study of T cells in Graves' hyperthyroidism and ophthalmopathy. The CDR3 is made up of 13 amino acids. The V end was cut by 7 bases, the J end by 1 base, with 8 bases between. Germline loops: CDR1 SEHNR, CDR2 FQNEAQ (reference sequence). The CDR3 regions of TCR beta were amplified from RNA transcripts. A first-round RT-PCR of the TCR CDR3 used the HTBI primer set. TCRdb redid the calling of the multiplex PCR reads with MiXCR, one entry per CDR3 protein. The repertoire holds hundreds of thousands of distinct CDR3 sequences, with 15% to 19% as singletons. The definition of stable Graves' hyperthyroidism was no ophthalmopathy progression within 18 months. Findings of the study overall: Researchers report that a 13 V-J model separated ophthalmopathy from stable hyperthyroidism.

This clonotype was observed at least ten times. Its specificity is not known. The V call is TRBV7-9, the J call TRBJ2-1; D ambiguous. The TCR comes from a woman in her late teens or twenties with Graves' hyperthyroidism. What was sequenced was blood. The CDR3 DNA sequence: TGTGCCAGCAAGACACGATCCTACAATGAGCAGTTCTTC. This translates into CASKTRSYNEQFF. Filled out from reference TRBV7-9 and TRBJ2-1, the complete variable domain reads DTGVSQNPRHKITKRGQNVTFRCDPISEHNRLYWYRQTLGQGPEFLTYFQNEAQLEKSRLLSDRFSAERPKGSFSTLEIQRTEQGDSAMYLCASKTRSYNEQFFGPGTRLTVL.